This T cell receptor (beta chain) was found in a study of blood T cell repertoires in COVID-19. Study background: Sites across the United States, Italy and Spain contributed samples from acute and convalescent COVID-19.

The repertoire was sequenced with immunoSEQ multiplex PCR; TCRdb's copy has only in-frame clones and lacks some. The sample holds 120,000 or so clones; around three quarters are singletons and the top ten take 37%. Germline V gene lookup returns CDR1 KGHDR and CDR2 SFDVKD. The J segment lost 4 bases and the V segment lost 4 bases, leaving 4 bases of the junction unmatched. The CDR3 consists of 15 residues. This chain uses TRBV24-1 with TRBJ2-3; 10 nucleotides agree with TRBD2. This TCR was recovered from a man between 35 and 55 years old with active or convalescent COVID-19. Sequencing was carried out using peripheral blood. CDR3 protein: CATSDRTSGSDTQYF. The CDR3 region has the DNA TGTGCCACCAGTGACCGGACTAGCGGATCAGATACGCAGTATTTT.